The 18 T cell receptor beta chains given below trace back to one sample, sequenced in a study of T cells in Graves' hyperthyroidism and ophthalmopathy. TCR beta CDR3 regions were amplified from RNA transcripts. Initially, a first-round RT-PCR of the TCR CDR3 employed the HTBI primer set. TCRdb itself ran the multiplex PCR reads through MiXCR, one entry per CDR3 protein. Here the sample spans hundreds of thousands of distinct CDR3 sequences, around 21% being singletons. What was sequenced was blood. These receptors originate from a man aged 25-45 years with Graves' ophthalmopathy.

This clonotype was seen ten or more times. The CDR3 coding sequence is TGTGCCAGCAGTGGGACAGGGTCAGGGGAGACCCAGTACTTC. This encodes CASSGTGSGETQYF. The rearrangement links TRBV2 to TRBJ2-5, with 8 nucleotides matching TRBD1. This CDR3 is built from 14 residues. Trimming at V came to 4 bases and at J to 5 bases, leaving 6 bases not matched to a gene. Germline V lookup: CDR1 SNHLY, CDR2 FYNNEI.

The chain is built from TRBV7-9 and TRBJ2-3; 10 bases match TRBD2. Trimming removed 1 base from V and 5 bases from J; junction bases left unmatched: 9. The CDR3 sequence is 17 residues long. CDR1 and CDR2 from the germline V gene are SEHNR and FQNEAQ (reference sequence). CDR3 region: CASSLGSGRAEEDTQYF. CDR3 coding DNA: TGTGCCAGCAGCTTAGGAAGCGGGAGGGCCGAAGAAGATACGCAGTATTTT.

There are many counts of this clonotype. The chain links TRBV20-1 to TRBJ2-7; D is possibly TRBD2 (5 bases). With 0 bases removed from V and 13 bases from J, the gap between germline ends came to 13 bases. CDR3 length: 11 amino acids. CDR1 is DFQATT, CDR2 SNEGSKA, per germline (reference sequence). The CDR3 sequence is CSARDKFLAYF. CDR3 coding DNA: TGCAGTGCTAGAGATAAGTTCCTAGCATACTTC.

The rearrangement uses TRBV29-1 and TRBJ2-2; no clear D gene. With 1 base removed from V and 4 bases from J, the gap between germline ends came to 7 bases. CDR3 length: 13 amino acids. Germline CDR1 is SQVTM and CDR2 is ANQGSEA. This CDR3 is CSVEVTRTGELFF. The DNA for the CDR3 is TGCAGCGTTGAAGTAACTCGCACCGGGGAGCTGTTTTTT.

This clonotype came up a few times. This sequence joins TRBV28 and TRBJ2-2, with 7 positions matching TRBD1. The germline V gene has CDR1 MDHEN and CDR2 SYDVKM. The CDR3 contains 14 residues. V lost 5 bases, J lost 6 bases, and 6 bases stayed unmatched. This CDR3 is CASSPTTGSGELFF. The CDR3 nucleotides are TGTGCCAGCAGTCCTACGACAGGGTCCGGGGAGCTGTTTTTT.

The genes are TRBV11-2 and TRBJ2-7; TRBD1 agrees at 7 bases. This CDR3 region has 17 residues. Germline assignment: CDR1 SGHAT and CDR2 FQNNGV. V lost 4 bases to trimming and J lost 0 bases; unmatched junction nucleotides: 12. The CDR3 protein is CASSSSKGQESSYEQYF. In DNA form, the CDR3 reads TGTGCCAGCAGCTCGAGCAAAGGACAGGAGAGCTCCTACGAGCAGTACTTC.

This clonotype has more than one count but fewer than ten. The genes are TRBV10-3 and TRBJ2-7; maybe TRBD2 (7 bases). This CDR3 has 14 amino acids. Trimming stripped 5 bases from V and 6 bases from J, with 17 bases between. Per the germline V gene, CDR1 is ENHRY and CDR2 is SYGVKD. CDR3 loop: CAISSLGRGPEQYF. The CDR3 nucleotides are TGTGCCATCAGTTCTCTTGGGCGGGGGCCCGAGCAGTACTTC.

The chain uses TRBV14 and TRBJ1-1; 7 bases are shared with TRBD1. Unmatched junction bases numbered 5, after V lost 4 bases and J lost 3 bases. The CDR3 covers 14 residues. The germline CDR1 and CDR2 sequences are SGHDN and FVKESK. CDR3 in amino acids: CASSLGQADTEAFF. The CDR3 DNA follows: TGTGCCAGCAGCCTTGGACAGGCGGACACTGAAGCTTTCTTT.

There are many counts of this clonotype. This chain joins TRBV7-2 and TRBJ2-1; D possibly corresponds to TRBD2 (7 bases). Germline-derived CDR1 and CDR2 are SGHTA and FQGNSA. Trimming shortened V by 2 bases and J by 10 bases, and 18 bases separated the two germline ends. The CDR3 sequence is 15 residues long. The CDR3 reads CASSLRRGALGEQFF. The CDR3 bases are TGTGCCAGCAGCTTACGACGGGGGGCGCTTGGGGAGCAGTTCTTC.

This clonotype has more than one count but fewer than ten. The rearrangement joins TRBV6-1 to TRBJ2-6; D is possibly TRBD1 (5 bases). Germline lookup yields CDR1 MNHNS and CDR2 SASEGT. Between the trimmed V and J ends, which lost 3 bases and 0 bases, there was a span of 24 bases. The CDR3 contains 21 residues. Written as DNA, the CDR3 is TGTGCCAGCAGTGAGGGCAGTTTCAGACAGCCCCCATTCTCTGGGGCCAACGTCCTGACTTTC. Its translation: CASSEGSFRQPPFSGANVLTF.

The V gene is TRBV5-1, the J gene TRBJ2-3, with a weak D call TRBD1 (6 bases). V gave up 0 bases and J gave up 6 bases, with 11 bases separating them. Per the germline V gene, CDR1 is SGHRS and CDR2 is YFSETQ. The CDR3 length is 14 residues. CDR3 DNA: TGCGCCAGCAGCTTGGGGGGACATCTGGATACGCAGTATTTT. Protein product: CASSLGGHLDTQYF.

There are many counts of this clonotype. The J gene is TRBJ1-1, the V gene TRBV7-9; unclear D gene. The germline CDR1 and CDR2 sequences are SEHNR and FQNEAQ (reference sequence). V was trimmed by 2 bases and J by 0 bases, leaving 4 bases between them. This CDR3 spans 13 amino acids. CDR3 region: CASSLHLNTEAFF. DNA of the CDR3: TGTGCCAGCAGCTTACACCTGAACACTGAAGCTTTCTTT.

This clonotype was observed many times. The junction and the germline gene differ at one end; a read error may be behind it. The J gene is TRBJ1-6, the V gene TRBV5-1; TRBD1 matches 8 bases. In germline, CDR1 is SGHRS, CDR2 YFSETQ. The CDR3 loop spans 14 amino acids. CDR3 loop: CASSLGQDNSPLHF. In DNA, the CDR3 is TGTGCCAGCAGCCTGGGACAGGATAATTCACCCCTCCACTTT.

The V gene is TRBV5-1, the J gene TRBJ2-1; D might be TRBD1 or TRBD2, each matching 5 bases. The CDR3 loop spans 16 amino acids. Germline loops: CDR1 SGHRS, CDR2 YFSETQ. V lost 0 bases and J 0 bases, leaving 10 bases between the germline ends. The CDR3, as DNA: TGCGCCAGCAGCTTGGGGGGCGGACTCTCCTACAATGAGCAGTTCTTC. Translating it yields CASSLGGGLSYNEQFF.

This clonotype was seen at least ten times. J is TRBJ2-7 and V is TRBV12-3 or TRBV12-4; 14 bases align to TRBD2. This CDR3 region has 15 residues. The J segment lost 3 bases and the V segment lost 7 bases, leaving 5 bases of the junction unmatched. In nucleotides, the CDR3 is TGTGCCAGCACCTCGGGACTAGCGGGAGACTACGAGCAGTACTTC. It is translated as CASTSGLAGDYEQYF.

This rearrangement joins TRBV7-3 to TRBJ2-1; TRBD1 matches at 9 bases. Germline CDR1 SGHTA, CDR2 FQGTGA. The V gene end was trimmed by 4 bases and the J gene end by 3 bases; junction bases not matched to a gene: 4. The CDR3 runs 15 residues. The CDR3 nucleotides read TGTGCCAGCAGCTGGCCGGGACAGGGCTACAATGAGCAGTTCTTC. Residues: CASSWPGQGYNEQFF.

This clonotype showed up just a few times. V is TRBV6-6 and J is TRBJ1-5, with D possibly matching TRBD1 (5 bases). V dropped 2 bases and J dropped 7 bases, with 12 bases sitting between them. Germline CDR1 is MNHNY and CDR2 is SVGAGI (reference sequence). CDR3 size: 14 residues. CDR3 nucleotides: TGTGCCAGCAGTTACCCTCCCGACAGACAGCCCCAGCATTTT. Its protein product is CASSYPPDRQPQHF.

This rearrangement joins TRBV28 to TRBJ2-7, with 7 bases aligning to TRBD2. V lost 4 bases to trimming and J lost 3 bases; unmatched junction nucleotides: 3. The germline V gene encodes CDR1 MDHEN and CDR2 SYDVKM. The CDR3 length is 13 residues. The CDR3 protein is CASSWGGGYEQYF. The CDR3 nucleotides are TGTGCCAGCAGTTGGGGGGGGGGCTACGAGCAGTACTTC.